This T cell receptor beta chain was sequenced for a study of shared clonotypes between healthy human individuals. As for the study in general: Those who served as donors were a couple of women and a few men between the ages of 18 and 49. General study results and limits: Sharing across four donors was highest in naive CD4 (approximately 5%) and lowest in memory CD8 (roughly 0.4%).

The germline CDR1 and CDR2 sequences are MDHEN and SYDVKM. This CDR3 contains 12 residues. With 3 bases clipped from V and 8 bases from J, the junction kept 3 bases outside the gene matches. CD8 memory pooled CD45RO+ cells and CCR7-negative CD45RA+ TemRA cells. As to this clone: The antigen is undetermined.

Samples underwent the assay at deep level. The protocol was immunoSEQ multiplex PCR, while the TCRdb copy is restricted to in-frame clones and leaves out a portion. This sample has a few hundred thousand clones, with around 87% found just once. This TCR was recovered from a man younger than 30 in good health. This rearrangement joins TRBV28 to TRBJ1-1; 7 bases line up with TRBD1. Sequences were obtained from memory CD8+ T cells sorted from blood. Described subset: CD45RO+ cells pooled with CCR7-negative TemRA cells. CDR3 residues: CASSFGTAEAFF. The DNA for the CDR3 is TGTGCCAGCAGTTTTGGGACAGCAGAAGCTTTCTTT.